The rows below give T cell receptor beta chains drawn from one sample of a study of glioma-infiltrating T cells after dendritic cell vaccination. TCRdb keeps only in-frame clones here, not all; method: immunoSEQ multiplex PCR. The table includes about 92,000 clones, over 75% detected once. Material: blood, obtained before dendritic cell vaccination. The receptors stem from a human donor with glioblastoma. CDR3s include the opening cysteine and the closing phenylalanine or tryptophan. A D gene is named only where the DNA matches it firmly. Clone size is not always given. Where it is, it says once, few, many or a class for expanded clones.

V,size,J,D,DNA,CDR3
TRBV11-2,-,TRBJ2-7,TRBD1,TGTGCCAGCAGCTGGGACAGCGAGCAGTACTTC,CASSWDSEQYF
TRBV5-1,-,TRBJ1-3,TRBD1,TGCGCCAGCAGCTGGGGACAGGAAGAAAACACCATATATTTT,CASSWGQEENTIYF
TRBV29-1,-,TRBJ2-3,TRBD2,TGCAGCACCTATAGCGGGGGGCGCACAGATACGCAGTATTTT,CSTYSGGRTDTQYF
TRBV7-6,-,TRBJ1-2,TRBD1,TGTGCCAGCAGCTCCCCGGGACAGGGGCCATCGGGGTATGGCTACACCTTC,CASSSPGQGPSGYGYTF
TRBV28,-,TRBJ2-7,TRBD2,TGTGCCAGCACTATAGGACTAGCGGGAGGCAGCTCCTACGAGCAGTACTTC,CASTIGLAGGSSYEQYF
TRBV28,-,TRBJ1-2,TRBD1,TGTGCCAGCAGTTTGGGTGGGACAGGGCTTTATGGCTACACCTTC,CASSLGGTGLYGYTF
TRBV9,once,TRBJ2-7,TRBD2,TGTGCCAGCAGCGCCGAAGCGGGACCTTTATACGAGCAGTACTTC,CASSAEAGPLYEQYF
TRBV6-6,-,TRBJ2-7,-,TGTGCCAGCAGTTACTCTACAGGATACGAGCAGTACTTC,CASSYSTGYEQYF
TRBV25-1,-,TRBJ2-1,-,TGTGCCAGCAGTTTCCCAGGACGGACACCTACTTACAATGAGCAGTTCTTC,CASSFPGRTPTYNEQFF
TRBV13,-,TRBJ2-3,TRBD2,TGTGCCAGCACTCTTAAAAGGGGACTAGCGGGAGAGGTTGGTACAGATACGCAGTATTTT,CASTLKRGLAGEVGTDTQYF
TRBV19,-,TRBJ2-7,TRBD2,TGTGCCAGTAGCGAGTGGACTAGCGGCCTCGAGCAGTACTTC,CASSEWTSGLEQYF
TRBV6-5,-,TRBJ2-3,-,TGTGCCAGCAGTACGGGACTGCACACAGATACGCAGTATTTT,CASSTGLHTDTQYF
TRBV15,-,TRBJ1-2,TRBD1,TGTGCCACCAGCAGAGAAGGGGACAGTTTATCCGGCTACACCTTC,CATSREGDSLSGYTF
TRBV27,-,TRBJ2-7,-,TGTGCCAGCAGTTTACAGGGGTCCCACTACGAGCAGTACTTC,CASSLQGSHYEQYF
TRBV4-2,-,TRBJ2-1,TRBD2,TGTGCCAGCAGCCAAGAACCAACTAGCGGTGAGCAGTTCTTC,CASSQEPTSGEQFF
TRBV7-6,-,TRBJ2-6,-,TGTGCCAGCAGCCCGACAAGCTCTGGGGCCAACGTCCTGACTTTC,CASSPTSSGANVLTF
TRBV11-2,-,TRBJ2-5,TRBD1,TGTGCCAGCAGCCGGGACAGGGTGGAGGAGACCCAGTACTTC,CASSRDRVEETQYF
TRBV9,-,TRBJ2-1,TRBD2,TGTGCCAGCAGCGCCCTAACTAGCGTATACTACAATGAGCAGTTCTTC,CASSALTSVYYNEQFF
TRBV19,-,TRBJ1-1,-,TGTGCCAGTAGTCCGGACAGCTTGAACACTGAAGCTTTCTTT,CASSPDSLNTEAFF
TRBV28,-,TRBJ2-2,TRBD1,TGTGCCAGCAGTTTAGACAGGGGGCAATCCACCGGGGAGCTGTTTTTT,CASSLDRGQSTGELFF
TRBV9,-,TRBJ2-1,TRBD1,TGTGCCAGCAGCGTAGTACAGGGGGCCTACAATGAGCAGTTCTTC,CASSVVQGAYNEQFF
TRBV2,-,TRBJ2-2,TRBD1,TGTGCCAGCAAAAGACAGGGTTGGACCGGGGAGCTGTTTTTT,CASKRQGWTGELFF